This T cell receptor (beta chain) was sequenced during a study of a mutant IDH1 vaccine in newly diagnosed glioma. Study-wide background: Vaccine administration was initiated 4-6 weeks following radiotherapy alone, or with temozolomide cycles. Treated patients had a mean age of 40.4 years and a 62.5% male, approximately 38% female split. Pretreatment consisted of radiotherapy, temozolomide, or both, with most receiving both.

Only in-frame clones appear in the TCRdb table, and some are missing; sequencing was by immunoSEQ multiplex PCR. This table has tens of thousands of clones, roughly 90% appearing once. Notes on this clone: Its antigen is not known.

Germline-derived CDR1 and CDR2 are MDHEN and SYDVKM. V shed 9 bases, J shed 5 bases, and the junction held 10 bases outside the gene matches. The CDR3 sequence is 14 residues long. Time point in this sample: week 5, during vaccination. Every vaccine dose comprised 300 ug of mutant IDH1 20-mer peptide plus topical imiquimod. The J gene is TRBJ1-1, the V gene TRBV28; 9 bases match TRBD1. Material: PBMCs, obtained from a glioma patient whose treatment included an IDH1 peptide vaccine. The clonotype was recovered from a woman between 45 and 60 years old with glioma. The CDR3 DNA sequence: TGTGCCAGTCGCGCGGGACAGGGCAGAACTGAAGCTTTCTTT. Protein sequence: CASRAGQGRTEAFF.